The entry below describes one T cell receptor (beta chain). Prepared libraries of TCR beta cDNA carried unique molecular identifiers. TCRdb reanalysed the PCR reads using MiXCR and keeps one entry per CDR3 protein. Found here are hundreds of thousands of distinct CDR3 sequences, 53% of them singletons; the top ten hold approximately 4.5%. The data originate from a study of post-analysis software for immune sequencing data. Sequencing was done on a sample of blood. This sequence originates from a girl between 5 and 17 years old with multiple sclerosis.

The CDR3 loop is CATSRETRIQETQYF. Here the CDR3 DNA reads TGTGCCACCAGCAGGGAAACTAGAATACAAGAGACCCAGTACTTC. This chain uses TRBV15 with TRBJ2-5; possible D gene TRBD2, 5 bases. Trimming removed 3 bases from V and 2 bases from J, with 13 bases in between. The CDR3 sequence is 15 residues long. Germline V lookup: CDR1 LNHNV, CDR2 YYDKDF (reference sequence).